Shown below are 4 T cell receptor beta chains from a single sample sequenced in a study of blood T cell repertoires in COVID-19 (dated by TCRdb to 2020 to 2022). Receptors were amplified or captured by the immunoSEQ multiplex PCR assay. The table comes from immuneACCESS by way of TCRdb, which keeps in-frame sequences with V and J called. Part of the clones is missing from these tables; in studies checked, under half for an unresolved V gene and the rest for unknown reasons. This sample comprises about 140,000 clones, 80% to 90% of them detected only once. Clones ranked in the top ten supply approximately 11% of the sample. The sample consisted of peripheral blood. The source of these receptors is an elderly woman with acute or convalescent COVID-19.

V gene TRBV7-8 combines with J gene TRBJ2-3, with 10 bases matching TRBD1. This CDR3 has 16 residues. Germline loops: CDR1 SGHVS, CDR2 FQNEAQ. V lost 1 base, J lost 4 bases, and 5 bases stayed unmatched. This CDR3 is CASSLGSTGGADTQYF. CDR3 bases: TGTGCCAGCAGCTTAGGATCGACAGGGGGCGCAGATACGCAGTATTTT.

The CDR3 sequence: CASSQPGLNYNEQFF. CDR3 nucleotides: TGTGCCAGCAGTCAACCGGGACTAAACTACAATGAGCAGTTCTTC. The chain links TRBV3-1 (or the pseudogene TRBV3-2) to TRBJ2-1; 7 bases are a match to TRBD2. Germline CDR1 LGHDT, CDR2 YNNKEL (reference sequence). V shed 6 bases, J shed 3 bases, and the junction held 8 bases outside the gene matches. The length of the CDR3 is 15 residues.

This clone was detected only once. The genes are TRBV5-4 and TRBJ1-4, with D unclear. Germline CDR1 and CDR2: SGHNT and YYREEE (reference sequence). CDR3 size: 13 residues. The V gene lost 0 bases and the J gene lost 5 bases, with 5 bases spanning the gap. The CDR3 protein is CASSLVSNEKLFF. The DNA for the CDR3 is TGTGCCAGCAGCTTGGTGTCAAATGAAAAACTGTTTTTT.

This chain joins TRBV7-9 and TRBJ1-1; D is undetermined. CDR1 is SEHNR and CDR2 is FQNEAQ in the germline V gene (reference sequence). The CDR3 extends over 16 amino acids. V dropped 5 bases and J dropped 4 bases, with 20 bases sitting between them. The DNA of the CDR3 is TGTGCCAGCAGCCACATAAGAGGCGAGGGAATCACTGAAGCTTTCTTT. Its protein product is CASSHIRGEGITEAFF.